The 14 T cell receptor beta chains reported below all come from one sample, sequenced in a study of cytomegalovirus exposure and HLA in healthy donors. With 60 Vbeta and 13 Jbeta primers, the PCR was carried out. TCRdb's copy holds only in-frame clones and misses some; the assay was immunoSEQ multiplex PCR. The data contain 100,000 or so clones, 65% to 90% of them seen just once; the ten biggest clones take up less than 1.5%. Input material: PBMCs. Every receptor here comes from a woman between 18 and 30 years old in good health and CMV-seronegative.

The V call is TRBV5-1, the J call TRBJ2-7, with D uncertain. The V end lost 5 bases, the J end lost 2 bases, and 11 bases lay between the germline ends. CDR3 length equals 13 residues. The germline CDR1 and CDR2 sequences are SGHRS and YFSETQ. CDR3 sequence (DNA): TGCGCCAGCAGACAGACCGTTACCTACGAGCAGTACTTC. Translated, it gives CASRQTVTYEQYF.

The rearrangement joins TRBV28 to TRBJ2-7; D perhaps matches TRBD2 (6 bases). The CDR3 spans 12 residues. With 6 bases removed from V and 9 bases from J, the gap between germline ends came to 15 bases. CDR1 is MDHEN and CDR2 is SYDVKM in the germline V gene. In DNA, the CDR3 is TGTGCCAGCAGCCCCCCGGGGGATCGGCAGTACTTC. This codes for CASSPPGDRQYF.

CDR3 sequence: CASSLGLAGPGDEQFF. CDR3 DNA: TGTGCCAGCAGTTTGGGACTAGCGGGGCCTGGAGATGAGCAGTTCTTC. The chain is built from TRBV28 and TRBJ2-1; 13 positions agree with TRBD2. The CDR3 extends over 16 amino acids. Germline CDR1 and CDR2: MDHEN and SYDVKM. Trimming took 3 bases from V and 8 from J; bases not matched to a gene: 7. Drawing the rest from reference TRBV28 and TRBJ2-1, the complete variable domain is DVKVTQSSRYLVKRTGEKVFLECVQDMDHENMFWYRQDPGLGLRLIYFSYDVKMKEKGDIPEGYSVSREKKERFSLILESASTNQTSMYLCASSLGLAGPGDEQFFGPGTRLTVL.

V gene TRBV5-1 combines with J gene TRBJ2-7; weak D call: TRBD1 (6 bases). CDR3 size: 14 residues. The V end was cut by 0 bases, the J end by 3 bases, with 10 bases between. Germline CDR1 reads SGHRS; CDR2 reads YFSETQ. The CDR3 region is CASSLAGTYYEQYF. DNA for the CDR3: TGCGCCAGCAGCTTGGCGGGGACATACTACGAGCAGTACTTC.

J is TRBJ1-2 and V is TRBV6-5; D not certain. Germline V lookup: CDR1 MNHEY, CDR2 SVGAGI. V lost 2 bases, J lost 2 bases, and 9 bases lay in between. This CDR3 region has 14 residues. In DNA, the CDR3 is TGTGCCAGCAGTTACGAACAGACCAACTATGGCTACACCTTC. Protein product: CASSYEQTNYGYTF.

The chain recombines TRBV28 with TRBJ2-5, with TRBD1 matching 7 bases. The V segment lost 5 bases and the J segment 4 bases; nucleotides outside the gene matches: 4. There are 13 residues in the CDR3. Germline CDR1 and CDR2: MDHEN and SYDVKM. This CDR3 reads CASSQNRGETQYF. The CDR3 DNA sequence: TGTGCCAGCAGTCAAAACAGGGGAGAGACCCAGTACTTC.

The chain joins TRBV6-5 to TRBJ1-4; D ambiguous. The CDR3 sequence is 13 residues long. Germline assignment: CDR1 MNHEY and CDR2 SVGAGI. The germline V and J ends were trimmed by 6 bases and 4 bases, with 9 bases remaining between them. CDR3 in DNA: TGTGCCAGCAGGGTGGGCGTTAATGAAAAACTGTTTTTT. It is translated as CASRVGVNEKLFF.

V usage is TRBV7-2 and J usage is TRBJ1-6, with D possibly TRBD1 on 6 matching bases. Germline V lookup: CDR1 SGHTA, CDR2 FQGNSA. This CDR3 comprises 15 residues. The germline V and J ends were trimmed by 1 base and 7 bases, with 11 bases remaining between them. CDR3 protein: CASSLGQARNSPLHF. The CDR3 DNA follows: TGTGCCAGCAGCTTAGGACAGGCTAGGAATTCACCCCTCCACTTT.

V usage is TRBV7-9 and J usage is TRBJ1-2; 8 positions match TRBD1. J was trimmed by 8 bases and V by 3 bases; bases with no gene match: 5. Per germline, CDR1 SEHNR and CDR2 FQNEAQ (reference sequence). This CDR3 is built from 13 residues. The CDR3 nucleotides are TGTGCCAGCAGCTTCGCAGGGGGCAACGGCTACACCTTC. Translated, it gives CASSFAGGNGYTF.

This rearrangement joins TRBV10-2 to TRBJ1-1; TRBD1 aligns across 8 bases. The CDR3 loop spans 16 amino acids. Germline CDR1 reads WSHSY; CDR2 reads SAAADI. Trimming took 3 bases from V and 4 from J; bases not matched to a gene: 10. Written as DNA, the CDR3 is TGCGCCAGCAGTGACCCGTCCAGGGGGCGAACCACTGAAGCTTTCTTT. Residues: CASSDPSRGRTTEAFF.

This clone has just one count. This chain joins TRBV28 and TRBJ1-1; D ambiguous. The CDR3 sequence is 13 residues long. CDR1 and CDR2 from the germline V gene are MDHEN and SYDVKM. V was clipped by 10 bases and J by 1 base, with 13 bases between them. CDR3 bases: TGTGCCATTTCTGCGGTTAGGAACACTGAAGCTTTCTTT. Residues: CAISAVRNTEAFF.

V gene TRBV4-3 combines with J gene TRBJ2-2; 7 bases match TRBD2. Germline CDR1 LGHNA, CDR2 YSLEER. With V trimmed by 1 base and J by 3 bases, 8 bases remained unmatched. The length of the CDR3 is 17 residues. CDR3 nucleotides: TGCGCCAGCAGCCAAGGTGGGGTCCGGGGGGACACCGGGGAGCTGTTTTTT. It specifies CASSQGGVRGDTGELFF.

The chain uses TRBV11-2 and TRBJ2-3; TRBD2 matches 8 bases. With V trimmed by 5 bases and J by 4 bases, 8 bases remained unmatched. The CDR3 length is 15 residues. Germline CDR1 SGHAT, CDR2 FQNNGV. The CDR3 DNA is TGTGCCAGCAGCCCCTCGGGGGGGGCGCCAGATACGCAGTATTTT. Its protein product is CASSPSGGAPDTQYF.

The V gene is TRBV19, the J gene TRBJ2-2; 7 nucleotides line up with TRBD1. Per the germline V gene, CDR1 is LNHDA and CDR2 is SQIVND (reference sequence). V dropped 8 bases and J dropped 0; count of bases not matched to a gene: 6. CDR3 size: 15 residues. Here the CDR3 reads CASLGGQTNTGELFF. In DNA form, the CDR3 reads TGTGCCAGTTTAGGGGGACAGACGAACACCGGGGAGCTGTTTTTT.